This T cell receptor (beta chain) stems from a study of glioma-infiltrating T cells after dendritic cell vaccination. Remarks on this clone: Its specificity is not known.

General observations from the study: TCR clonality showed no direct relationship with survival.

The primer mix had 60 V beta and 13 J beta primers. Data came from immunoSEQ multiplex PCR; TCRdb stores just in-frame clones and leaves some out. The table records approximately 60,000 clones, approximately 86% of them present only once. Sample time point: after dendritic cell vaccination, including at tumor progression/relapse. Germline V gives CDR1 SGHRS, CDR2 YFSETQ. V was pared by 2 bases and J by 0 bases, with 9 bases between. The CDR3 extends over 15 amino acids. This specimen consisted of blood, obtained after dendritic cell vaccination. The rearrangement joins TRBV5-1 to TRBJ2-1; a possible D gene is TRBD2 (5 bases). The TCR originated in a human donor with glioblastoma. The CDR3 loop is CASSFSAFSYNEQFF. CDR3 bases: TGCGCCAGCAGCTTTAGCGCCTTCTCCTACAATGAGCAGTTCTTC.